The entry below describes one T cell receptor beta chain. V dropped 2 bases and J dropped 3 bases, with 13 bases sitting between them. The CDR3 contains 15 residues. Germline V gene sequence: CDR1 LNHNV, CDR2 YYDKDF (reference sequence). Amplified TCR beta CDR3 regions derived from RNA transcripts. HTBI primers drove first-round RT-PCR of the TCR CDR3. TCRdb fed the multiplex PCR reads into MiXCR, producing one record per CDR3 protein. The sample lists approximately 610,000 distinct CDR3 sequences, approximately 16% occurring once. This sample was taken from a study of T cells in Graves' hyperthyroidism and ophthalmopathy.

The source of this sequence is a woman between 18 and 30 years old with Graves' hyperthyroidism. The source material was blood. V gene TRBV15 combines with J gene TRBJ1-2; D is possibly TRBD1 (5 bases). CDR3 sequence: CATSRSLMGDYGYTF. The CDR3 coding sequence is TGTGCCACCAGCAGATCGCTTATGGGGGACTATGGCTACACCTTC. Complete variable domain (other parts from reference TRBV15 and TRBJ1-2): DAMVIQNPRYQVTQFGKPVTLSCSQTLNHNVMYWYQQKSSQAPKLLFHYYDKDFNNEADTPDNFQSRRPNTSFCFLDIRSPGLGDTAMYLCATSRSLMGDYGYTFGSGTRLTVV.